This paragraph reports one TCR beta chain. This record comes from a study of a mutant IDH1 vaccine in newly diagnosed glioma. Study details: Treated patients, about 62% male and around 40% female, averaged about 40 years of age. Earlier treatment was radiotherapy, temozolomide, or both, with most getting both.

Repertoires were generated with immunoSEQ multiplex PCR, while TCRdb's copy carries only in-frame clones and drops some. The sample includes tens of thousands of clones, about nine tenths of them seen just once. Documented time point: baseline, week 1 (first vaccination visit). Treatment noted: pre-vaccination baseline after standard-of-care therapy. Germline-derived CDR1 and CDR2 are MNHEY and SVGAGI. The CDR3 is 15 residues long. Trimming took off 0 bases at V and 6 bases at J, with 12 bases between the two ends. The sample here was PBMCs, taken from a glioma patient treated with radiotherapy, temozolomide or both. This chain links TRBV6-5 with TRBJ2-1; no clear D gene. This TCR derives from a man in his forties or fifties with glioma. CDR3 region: CASSYSRAMRNEQFF. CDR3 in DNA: TGTGCCAGCAGTTACTCACGAGCTATGCGCAATGAGCAGTTCTTC.